The 29 T cell receptor beta chains below all came from one sample that was sequenced in a study of preoperative IRX-2 immunotherapy in early breast cancer (dated by TCRdb to the late 2010s). The library came from the immunoSEQ multiplex PCR assay. In TCRdb, the immuneACCESS table is reduced to in-frame sequences with V and J assigned. These tables do not hold every clone; where another copy was compared, an unresolved V gene accounts for under half, and the others remain unexplained. The sample table holds around 34,000 clones, of which roughly 95% were seen once. About 6.8% of the sample rests with the top ten. What the treatment or condition label conveys for this sample: preoperative locoregional IRX-2 cytokine immunotherapy. This sample was obtained from a patient treated with IRX-2 immunotherapy. The source is a human donor with breast cancer.

The V gene is TRBV7-3, the J gene TRBJ2-2, with 9 nucleotides matching TRBD1. Germline CDR1 is SGHTA and CDR2 is FQGTGA. V shed 5 bases, J shed 3 bases, and the junction held 7 bases outside the gene matches. This CDR3 has 16 amino acids. CDR3 bases: TGTGCCAGCAGCGCCTACAGGGGGCTGGACACCGGGGAGCTGTTTTTT. Translating gives CASSAYRGLDTGELFF.

The chain combines TRBV7-9 with TRBJ2-7; 7 bases are shared with TRBD1. The CDR3 has 14 amino acids. Germline CDR1 SEHNR, CDR2 FQNEAQ (reference sequence). Trimming at V came to 5 bases and at J to 5 bases, leaving 9 bases not matched to a gene. The DNA for the CDR3 is TGTGCCAGCAGCGTAGGGGACAGTAGAAACGAGCAGTACTTC. Translation gives CASSVGDSRNEQYF.

J is TRBJ2-7 and V is TRBV5-8; either TRBD1 or TRBD2 may fit D (6 bases each). Trimming pared 1 base from V and 6 bases from J, leaving 14 bases between. Germline lookup yields CDR1 SGHTS and CDR2 YDEGEE. This CDR3 spans 14 amino acids. CDR3 amino acids: CASSLTGGRGEQYF. The CDR3 nucleotides read TGTGCCAGCAGCTTGACCGGGGGCAGAGGCGAGCAGTACTTC.

The V and J genes are TRBV5-1 and TRBJ2-3; the match to TRBD2 covers 13 bases. Losses at the gene ends were 3 bases for V and 8 bases for J; bases not matched to a gene: 12. Germline CDR1 and CDR2: SGHRS and YFSETQ. This CDR3 is built from 17 residues. The CDR3: CASSSGTTSGGAITQYF. CDR3 DNA: TGCGCCAGCAGCTCAGGGACCACTAGCGGGGGGGCTATTACGCAGTATTTT.

The chain has TRBV29-1 and TRBJ2-1; D may be TRBD1 (6 bases). The germline V and J ends were trimmed by 7 bases and 1 base, with 8 bases remaining between them. The CDR3 loop spans 12 amino acids. CDR1 is SQVTM, CDR2 ANQGSEA, per germline. The CDR3 sequence is CSGGHSYNEQFF. Here the CDR3 DNA reads TGCAGCGGGGGACATTCCTACAATGAGCAGTTCTTC.

V gene TRBV6-1 combines with J gene TRBJ1-5; a possible D gene is TRBD1 (5 bases). Germline values: CDR1 MNHNS, CDR2 SASEGT. CDR3 size: 14 residues. V was clipped by 8 bases and J by 5 bases, with 16 bases between them. The CDR3 sequence: CASLGRGYHQPQHF. Here the CDR3 DNA reads TGTGCCAGCCTCGGGAGGGGATACCATCAGCCCCAGCATTTT.

The chain carries TRBV5-8 and TRBJ2-3, with D uncertain. V was clipped by 3 bases and J by 6 bases, with 2 bases between them. From germline, CDR1 is SGHTS and CDR2 YDEGEE. This CDR3 has 10 residues. The CDR3 sequence: CASSSDTQYF. CDR3 sequence (DNA): TGTGCCAGCAGCTCCGATACGCAGTATTTT. The variable domain in full, with the rest retrieved from reference TRBV5-8 and TRBJ2-3, is EAGVTQSPTHLIKTRGQQATLRCSPISGHTSVYWYQQALGLGLQFLLWYDEGEERNRGNFPPRFSGRQFPNYSSELNVNALELEDSALYLCASSSDTQYFGPGTRLTVL.

This clone was recorded only once. This chain joins TRBV4-1 and TRBJ2-2; the D call may be TRBD1 or TRBD2 (5 bases each). Germline V gene data show CDR1 as MGHRA and CDR2 as YSYEKL. Trimming removed 4 bases at V and 4 bases at J, with 19 bases between. The CDR3 is made up of 17 amino acids. The DNA for the CDR3 is TGCGCCAGCAGCCCCGAGGGGTTGGGGCCTAGCACCGGGGAGCTGTTTTTT. It specifies CASSPEGLGPSTGELFF.

The rearrangement links TRBV2 to TRBJ1-1, with no clear D. CDR3 length equals 10 residues. Germline assignment: CDR1 SNHLY and CDR2 FYNNEI. The V and J ends lost 8 bases and 10 bases respectively, with 11 bases between them. CDR3 loop: CASLDSRAFF. The CDR3 DNA reads as TGTGCCAGCCTGGATTCACGAGCTTTCTTT.

J is TRBJ1-2 and V is TRBV18; D might be TRBD1 (6 bases). This CDR3 is built from 15 residues. Trimming pared 6 bases from V and 2 bases from J, leaving 16 bases between. Germline values: CDR1 KGHSH, CDR2 LQKENI. The CDR3 region has the DNA TGTGCCAGCTCGGAGGACAGTCAAGTCAACTATGGCTACACCTTC. It translates to CASSEDSQVNYGYTF.

The chain employs TRBV6-6 and TRBJ1-2, with 10 bases aligning to TRBD1. The junction had 9 bases not matched to a gene; V was cut back by 7 bases and J by 4 bases. Germline V lookup: CDR1 MNHNY, CDR2 SVGAGI (reference sequence). The CDR3 contains 15 residues. In DNA form, the CDR3 reads TGTGCCAGCAAGCGGGACAGGGGATTTGTCTATGGCTACACCTTC. Protein product: CASKRDRGFVYGYTF.

The CDR3 coding sequence is TGTGCCAGCAGCGGCTCCGGGACAGCCTATGGCTACACCTTC. Its protein is CASSGSGTAYGYTF. The chain couples TRBV9 to TRBJ1-2; 7 nucleotides match TRBD1. Germline CDR1 SGDLS, CDR2 YYNGEE. J gave up 4 bases and V 3 bases, and 6 bases lay outside the gene matches. This CDR3 is built from 14 residues. Based on the CDR3 plus reference TRBV9 and TRBJ1-2, the full variable domain is DSGVTQTPKHLITATGQRVTLRCSPRSGDLSVYWYQQSLDQGLQFLIQYYNGEERAKGNILERFSAQQFPDLHSELNLSSLELGDSALYFCASSGSGTAYGYTFGSGTRLTVV.

This clone showed up just once. This chain links TRBV29-1 with TRBJ2-7, with 11 bases matching TRBD2. This CDR3 spans 14 amino acids. V shed 6 bases and J 5 bases; nucleotides not matched to a gene: 9. The germline CDR1 and CDR2 sequences are SQVTM and ANQGSEA. The CDR3 loop reads CSVGTSGRSNEQYF. CDR3 nucleotides: TGCAGCGTCGGTACTAGCGGGAGAAGCAACGAGCAGTACTTC.

The chain links TRBV7-8 to TRBJ1-1; possible D gene TRBD1, 5 bases. The V gene's germline CDR1 is SGHVS and CDR2 FQNEAQ. This CDR3 comprises 14 residues. Deletions cut 7 bases from V and 1 base from J, with 13 bases between. The CDR3 region is CASIKGRQNTEAFF. CDR3 nucleotides: TGTGCCAGCATCAAGGGACGTCAGAACACTGAAGCTTTCTTT.

The chain is built from TRBV6-1 and TRBJ1-5; D is undetermined. Trimming took 4 bases from V and 4 from J, leaving 14 bases between them. The CDR3 runs 15 residues. From germline, CDR1 is MNHNS and CDR2 SASEGT. The DNA for the CDR3 is TGTGCCAGCAGTGGGACCCCTGCAACAAATCAGCCCCAGCATTTT. The encoded protein is CASSGTPATNQPQHF.

The CDR3: CASSGQGNEQYF. Written as DNA, the CDR3 is TGTGCCAGCAGTGGACAGGGGAACGAGCAGTACTTC. V and J are TRBV6-5 and TRBJ2-7; 9 bases match TRBD1. J gave up 5 bases and V 5 bases, and 1 base lay outside the gene matches. The germline CDR1 and CDR2 sequences are MNHEY and SVGAGI. This CDR3 comprises 12 residues.

The genes are TRBV30 and TRBJ2-7; possibly TRBD2 for D (6 bases). CDR3 size: 13 residues. Per the germline V gene, CDR1 is GTSNPN and CDR2 is SVGIG (reference sequence). V shed 2 bases and J shed 6 bases, with 14 bases lying between them. CDR3 sequence (DNA): TGTGCCTGGAGTAGACTCAAGGGAGGCGAGCAGTACTTC. Its translation: CAWSRLKGGEQYF.

The chain employs TRBV29-1 and TRBJ1-2, with TRBD1 matching 9 bases. V was pared by 3 bases and J by 3 bases, with 11 bases of the junction left unmatched. The CDR3 is 16 residues long. Per germline, CDR1 SQVTM and CDR2 ANQGSEA. Written as DNA, the CDR3 is TGCAGCGTTGACCGGGACAGGGTATTGGGGGACTATGGCTACACCTTC. Encoded protein: CSVDRDRVLGDYGYTF.

This clone was observed a single time. The chain is built from TRBV5-6 and TRBJ1-5; D might be TRBD1 (6 bases). Germline V lookup: CDR1 SGHDT, CDR2 YYEEEE. Trimming removed 4 bases at V and 3 bases at J, with 14 bases between. The CDR3 is made up of 15 amino acids. For the CDR3, the DNA is TGTGCCAGCAGCCGGGGGGCCACAGTCAATCAGCCCCAGCATTTT. Its translation is CASSRGATVNQPQHF.

V and J are TRBV4-1 and TRBJ2-7, with 7 nucleotides matching TRBD2. CDR3 length: 15 residues. Germline values: CDR1 MGHRA, CDR2 YSYEKL. The ends lost 1 base at V and 2 bases at J; junction bases unmatched: 5. The CDR3 DNA follows: TGCGCCAGCAGCCAAGCTCAGCGGGGAACCTACGAGCAGTACTTC. It is translated as CASSQAQRGTYEQYF.

The chain joins TRBV6-6 to TRBJ2-7; D unresolved. V was clipped by 3 bases and J by 1 base, with 4 bases between them. Per the germline V gene, CDR1 is MNHNY and CDR2 is SVGAGI (reference sequence). The CDR3 has 12 amino acids. This chain's CDR3 is CASSYYSYEQYF. CDR3 in DNA: TGTGCCAGCAGTTATTATTCCTACGAGCAGTACTTC.

The table lists this clone with a count of one. The CDR3: CASSQEMVERDPYEQYF. CDR3 DNA: TGCGCCAGCAGCCAAGAGATGGTGGAGCGGGATCCCTACGAGCAGTACTTC. This chain connects TRBV4-3 to TRBJ2-7; TRBD2 agrees at 7 bases. The germline V gene has CDR1 LGHNA and CDR2 YSLEER. This CDR3 region has 17 residues. V lost 0 bases and J lost 2; bases outside the gene matches: 10.

The chain recombines TRBV18 with TRBJ2-5; 8 positions agree with TRBD1. The CDR3 sequence is 14 residues long. Germline V gives CDR1 KGHSH, CDR2 LQKENI. Unmatched junction bases numbered 3, after V lost 4 bases and J lost 2 bases. CDR3 in DNA: TGTGCCAGCTCACTGGACAGGGTACAAGAGACCCAGTACTTC. Translated, it gives CASSLDRVQETQYF.

Written as DNA, the CDR3 is TGTGCCAGCTCCCCCGGGACAGGGGCCTACGAGCAGTACTTC. This codes for CASSPGTGAYEQYF. This sequence joins TRBV18 and TRBJ2-7, with 10 bases aligning to TRBD1. There are 14 residues in the CDR3. The trim removed 6 bases at V and 2 bases at J, leaving 4 bases unmatched. The V gene's germline CDR1 is KGHSH and CDR2 LQKENI.

This chain joins TRBV7-2 and TRBJ1-1; D ambiguous. From germline, CDR1 is SGHTA and CDR2 FQGNSA. The CDR3 covers 14 residues. Trimming took 1 base from V and 5 from J, leaving 11 bases between them. As DNA, the CDR3 is TGTGCCAGCAGCTTAGGGGGAGGAGGTACTGAAGCTTTCTTT. Its translation is CASSLGGGGTEAFF.

The chain carries TRBV11-1 and TRBJ1-1, with D perhaps matching TRBD1 (5 bases). Looked up from germline, CDR1 is SGHAT and CDR2 is FQDESV (reference sequence). The CDR3 sequence is 14 residues long. V was cut by 3 bases and J by 11 bases, with 19 bases left in between. The CDR3 DNA is TGTGCCAGCAGCTTCCAATCTCGACAGATGGGGGCTTTCTTT. Translated: CASSFQSRQMGAFF.

This clone was observed a single time. CDR3 region: CASSVAQPANTGELFF. DNA of the CDR3: TGTGCCAGCAGTGTAGCTCAACCCGCGAACACCGGGGAGCTGTTTTTT. This chain joins TRBV6-1 and TRBJ2-2, with D unclear. V lost 4 bases and J lost 0, with 12 bases in between. The germline V gene encodes CDR1 MNHNS and CDR2 SASEGT. This CDR3 has 16 residues.

The gene calls are TRBV29-1 and TRBJ2-6; maybe TRBD1 (5 bases). CDR3 length equals 14 residues. CDR1 and CDR2 from the germline V gene are SQVTM and ANQGSEA. V was trimmed by 4 bases and J by 0 bases, leaving 7 bases between them. The CDR3 DNA is TGCAGCGTTGCTCAGGGCTCTGGGGCCAACGTCCTGACTTTC. This translates into CSVAQGSGANVLTF.

The DNA for the CDR3 is TGTGCCAGCACTTCGATCGATACGCAGTATTTT. Amino acid sequence: CASTSIDTQYF. The chain uses TRBV27 and TRBJ2-3; D not resolved. The CDR3 has 11 residues. Trimming took off 7 bases at V and 6 bases at J, with 8 bases between the two ends. Germline CDR1 is MNHEY and CDR2 is SMNVEV (reference sequence).